A selection of T cell receptor beta chains follows, all from one sample in a study of CXCR3-negative and CXCR3-positive naive CD8 T cells. TCRdb processed the 5' RACE reads again and assigns one entry to each CDR3 protein, with no DNA. Its table lists 140,000 to 150,000 distinct CDR3 sequences. The sample was naive CXCR3+ CD8+ T cells from blood. These receptors were obtained from a human donor in good health. Some clones in this sample may be carry-over from other donors' samples. Each CDR3 is given with its conserved first and last residue.

V	J	CDR3
TRBV7-8	TRBJ2-7	CASSLSRQADLGEQYF
TRBV21-1	TRBJ1-1	CASSKRGGRGQKRTEAFF
TRBV3-1	TRBJ2-1	CASSEEGNEQFF
TRBV4-1	TRBJ2-2	CASSQGFLNTGELFF
TRBV5-5	TRBJ2-7	CASSPGASGVYEQYF
TRBV6-4	TRBJ2-1	CASSVLAGAEQFF
TRBV29-1	TRBJ2-4	CSVVEENIQYF
TRBV7-2	TRBJ2-1	CASSLIGAAVPYNEQFF
TRBV7-9	TRBJ1-1	CASSREQGPTNTEAFF
TRBV7-6	TRBJ2-7	CASSPGPDNYEQYF
TRBV27	TRBJ2-7	CASSPHLPDTSYEQYF
TRBV20-1	TRBJ1-6	CSAPGNSPLHF
TRBV4-1	TRBJ2-1	CASSQDRGGTNEQFF
TRBV6-5	TRBJ2-3	CASSYSLASSTDTQYF
TRBV23-1	TRBJ2-7	CASSQSPLAGLYYEQYF
TRBV21-1	TRBJ2-7	CASSMGPSEEQYF
TRBV27	TRBJ2-1	CASQFGDNEQFF
TRBV29-1	TRBJ1-1	CSVPGQGNTEAFF
TRBV6-1	TRBJ2-2	CASSARTGGLGGELFF
TRBV28	TRBJ2-1	CASSSGTGPWGEQFF
TRBV5-4	TRBJ2-7	CASSLDYGRDEQYF
TRBV11-3	TRBJ1-3	CASSLNGDPGNTIYF
TRBV20-1	TRBJ1-3	CSARIVDTGNTIYF
TRBV7-9	TRBJ2-7	CASSSTGTSGGTYEQYF
TRBV7-7	TRBJ2-2	CASREVNTGELFF
TRBV2	TRBJ2-2	CASSELGTGIPGELFF
TRBV7-6	TRBJ2-7	CASSVDRSSYEQYF
TRBV9	TRBJ2-5	CASSVTSGADGAETQYF
TRBV28	TRBJ2-7	CASSLNRIGEQYF
TRBV4-1	TRBJ1-1	CASSQLPGLPGPEAFF
TRBV23-1	TRBJ2-3	CASSHSGSQAPSPDTQYF
TRBV2	TRBJ2-2	CASSGTGELFF
TRBV7-2	TRBJ2-3	CASRPSGGAVATQYF
TRBV19	TRBJ1-1	CASSPAGPNTEAFF
TRBV29-1	TRBJ2-7	CSVASGNYYEQYF
TRBV20-1	TRBJ2-2	CSARQFPGGPSGHTGELFF
TRBV7-9	TRBJ2-1	CASSLGDSRVNEQFF
TRBV29-1	TRBJ1-4	CSAIGANEKLFF
TRBV5-4	TRBJ1-2	CASSYHGTTNYGYTF
TRBV7-3	TRBJ1-2	CASSFADNYGYTF
TRBV10-3	TRBJ2-7	CAISPVSGVTYEQYF
TRBV5-6	TRBJ2-1	CASSLAAGVEQFF
TRBV29-1	TRBJ1-1	CSPDGKPRGTEAFF
TRBV4-1	TRBJ2-7	CASSQDRGGGYEQYF
TRBV7-9	TRBJ1-5	CASSLMGQPQHF
TRBV7-9	TRBJ2-5	CASSLVPAGSQETQYF
TRBV6-6	TRBJ2-5	CASSYSGDRGAKETQYF
TRBV7-2	TRBJ1-2	CASSSGQGNYGYTF
TRBV7-9	TRBJ1-1	CASALDTSEAFF
TRBV5-1	TRBJ2-1	CASSLVASGSYEQFF
TRBV5-1	TRBJ2-3	CASSFGQGSTDTQYF
TRBV12-3/TRBV12-4	TRBJ1-2	CASSFGQGGGYTF
TRBV7-9	TRBJ2-7	CASSLEAGAPYEQYF
TRBV14	TRBJ2-7	CASSRGVAGPTYEQYF
TRBV29-1	TRBJ1-1	CSVDIGVPEAFF
TRBV7-9	TRBJ1-1	CASSLLPAEAFF
TRBV7-9	TRBJ1-1	CASSPGQERYEAFF
TRBV24-1	TRBJ2-1	CATSGQPEYNEQFF
TRBV30	TRBJ1-6	CAWTPGDVPPLHF